Listed below are T cell receptor beta chains from one sample, sequenced in a study of T-cell reconstitution after alpha-beta-depleted transplantation in children. TCRdb re-called the PCR reads with MiXCR, one entry per CDR3 protein. The table records about a million distinct CDR3 sequences, roughly 31% of them present only once. Sequenced material: PBMCs, mostly from graft donor cells, taken 360 days after TCRalphabeta/CD19-depleted stem cell transplant. These receptors originate from a boy under two years old who had a stem cell transplant for SCID, so the T cells may come from the graft donor. Both conserved end residues are part of each CDR3. D genes are given only for firm matches. A clone size is listed for some rows: how often the clone was seen (once, few, many), or a class if it is expanded.

NA TRBJ1-5 NA TRBV20-1 TGCAGTGCTAGAGAGGGGGGGTCTCGGAGCAATCAGCCCCAGCATTTT CSAREGGSRSNQPQHF
few TRBJ2-4 NA TRBV6-2/TRBV6-3 TGTGCCAGCAGTCCCATATGGGGCAAAAACATTCAGTACTTC CASSPIWGKNIQYF
few TRBJ2-7 TRBD1 TRBV29-1 TGCAGCGCCGGACAGGGGGCTGTTGAGCAGTACTTC CSAGQGAVEQYF
NA TRBJ2-1 NA TRBV7-6 TGTGCCAGCAGCTTAGAGGGGGGTCAGCCCTACAATGAGCAGTTCTTC CASSLEGGQPYNEQFF
NA TRBJ1-2 NA TRBV2 TGCGCCTTAAAGGACAGCGAACCGGGAGGCTACACCTTC CALKDSEPGGYTF
NA TRBJ2-1 TRBD1 TRBV18 TGTGCCAGCTCACCTACAGGGGCCCTTTACAATGAGCAGTTCTTC CASSPTGALYNEQFF
few TRBJ2-3 TRBD2 TRBV6-1 TGTGCCAGCAGCCCGGGGACTAGCGCCAACACAGATACGCAGTATTTT CASSPGTSANTDTQYF
NA TRBJ2-7 TRBD1 TRBV12-5 TGTGCTAGTGCCCCGGACAGGATAACCTACGAGCAGTACTTC CASAPDRITYEQYF
many TRBJ1-1 NA TRBV7-9 TGTGCCAGCAGCCCTGCGGGGCAAATGAACACTGAAGCTTTCTTT CASSPAGQMNTEAFF
NA TRBJ1-6 NA TRBV20-1 TGCAGTGCTATCGGGCGATTCAGCTCCTATAATTCACCCCTCCACTTT CSAIGRFSSYNSPLHF
once TRBJ1-1 NA TRBV6-2/TRBV6-3 TGTGCCAGCAGTTACGTGAGAACCAACACTGAAGCTTTCTTT CASSYVRTNTEAFF
NA TRBJ2-7 NA TRBV29-1 TGCAGCGTGGGTGTTTACAGGGATGCCTACGAGCAGTACTTC CSVGVYRDAYEQYF
few TRBJ2-7 TRBD2 TRBV24-1 TGTGCCACCAGTGAGGGAGGGAGCCCCTACGAGCAGTACTTC CATSEGGSPYEQYF
few TRBJ2-2 NA TRBV18 TGTGCCAGCTCACCCAGGGACACTACGAACACCGGGGAGCTGTTTTTT CASSPRDTTNTGELFF
NA TRBJ1-5 TRBD1 TRBV27 TGTGCCAGCAGCGCTCAAGGGACAGCTAATCAGCCCCAGCATTTT CASSAQGTANQPQHF
NA TRBJ1-6 NA TRBV7-9 TGTGCCAGCAGCCCGGCACAGGGAAGTCGGGCACCCCTCCACTTT CASSPAQGSRAPLHF
few TRBJ2-5 NA TRBV3-1 TGTGCCAGCAGCCAAGGGGGGTGGGGTAGGGAGACCCAGTACTTC CASSQGGWGRETQYF
NA TRBJ2-1 NA TRBV12-3/TRBV12-4 TGTACCAGCAGTTTATCGAGGGCTGGGCAGGGGAAGAGGCACAATGAGCAGTTCTTC CTSSLSRAGQGKRHNEQFF
few TRBJ2-1 NA TRBV5-1 TGCGCCAGCAGGGGGACCAACAAGGCCGGGGCCAATGAGCAGTTCTTC CASRGTNKAGANEQFF
NA TRBJ1-1 NA TRBV30 TGTGCCTGGAGTTTCAGGACTGAAGCTTTCTTT CAWSFRTEAFF
few TRBJ2-6 TRBD1 TRBV19 TGTGCCAGTAGTATCCGGACAGGGGTAGTCGCTGGGGCCAACGTCCTGACTTTC CASSIRTGVVAGANVLTF
NA TRBJ2-7 TRBD1 TRBV29-1 TGCAGCGTTCTCGGACAGGGAGACTACGAGCAGTACTTC CSVLGQGDYEQYF
NA TRBJ2-1 NA TRBV27 TGTGCCACCGGGACGTTCGGTATGGTTTTCGATGAGCAGTTCTTC CATGTFGMVFDEQFF
few TRBJ2-7 NA TRBV5-1 TGCGCCAGCAGCGGGGGCCGTTATTCCTACGAGCAGTACTTC CASSGGRYSYEQYF